The 24 T cell receptor beta chains presented below share a single source sample, sequenced in a study of T cells in Graves' hyperthyroidism and ophthalmopathy. Researchers amplified the TCR beta CDR3 regions from RNA transcripts. HTBI primers drove first-round RT-PCR of the TCR CDR3. TCRdb fed the multiplex PCR reads into MiXCR, producing one record per CDR3 protein. The sample lists 600,000 or so distinct CDR3 sequences, roughly 50% occurring once. The material sequenced was peripheral blood or thyroid tissue (not recorded which). The receptor set was obtained from a woman in her late teens or twenties with Graves' hyperthyroidism.

This clonotype was found a few times. Here the CDR3 DNA reads TGCGCCAGCAGCTTGGGGGGACAGACCCATCAGCCCCAGCATTTT. As protein: CASSLGGQTHQPQHF. The V gene is TRBV5-1, the J gene TRBJ1-5, with 7 bases identical to TRBD1. The CDR3 consists of 15 residues. V shed 0 bases and J 5 bases; nucleotides not matched to a gene: 5. Germline CDR1 SGHRS, CDR2 YFSETQ. The full variable domain, its missing parts supplied by reference TRBV5-1 and TRBJ1-5, is KAGVTQTPRYLIKTRGQQVTLSCSPISGHRSVSWYQQTPGQGLQFLFEYFSETQRNKGNFPGRFSGRQFSNSRSEMNVSTLELGDSALYLCASSLGGQTHQPQHFGDGTRLSIL.

This clonotype was seen a single time. The rearrangement links TRBV24-1 to TRBJ2-1; D remains unclear. CDR1 and CDR2 from the germline V gene are KGHDR and SFDVKD. The V and J ends lost 5 bases and 1 base respectively, with 14 bases between them. This CDR3 spans 16 amino acids. CDR3 region: CATSAWRADSYNEQFF. In DNA form, the CDR3 reads TGTGCCACCAGTGCCTGGCGAGCTGATTCCTACAATGAGCAGTTCTTC.

The chain combines TRBV25-1 with TRBJ2-2; possible D gene TRBD2, 6 bases. V shed 4 bases and J shed 5 bases, with 17 bases lying between them. Looked up from germline, CDR1 is MGHDK and CDR2 is SYGVNS. The CDR3 spans 16 residues. Here the CDR3 DNA reads TGTGCCAGCAGTGGACTTCTGGCGGGATGGACCGGGGAGCTGTTTTTT. Translating gives CASSGLLAGWTGELFF.

This chain uses TRBV7-2 with TRBJ1-6; 7 bases are shared with TRBD1. This CDR3 has 16 residues. Losses at the gene ends were 1 base for V and 10 bases for J; bases not matched to a gene: 10. Germline V gene data show CDR1 as SGHTA and CDR2 as FQGNSA. CDR3 region: CASSLGTKGQLSPLHF. The CDR3 nucleotides read TGTGCCAGCAGCTTAGGGACAAAGGGACAGTTGTCACCCCTCCACTTT.

This clonotype was counted many times. The chain couples TRBV7-8 to TRBJ2-5; a weak D match, TRBD2 (5 bases). Germline CDR1 SGHVS, CDR2 FQNEAQ. V was clipped by 1 base and J by 1 base, with 7 bases between them. The CDR3 length is 14 residues. The DNA for the CDR3 is TGTGCCAGCAGCTTAGAAACTAGCCAAGAGACCCAGTACTTC. Its translation is CASSLETSQETQYF.

With regard to this clonotype: A much more abundant neighbour one base away suggests this may be a read error. The CDR3: CVSSLEGQGHEQYF. The CDR3 DNA reads TGTGTCAGCAGCTTAGAGGGACAGGGCCACGAGCAGTACTTC. This rearrangement joins TRBV7-6 to TRBJ2-7; 9 bases are a match to TRBD1. This CDR3 spans 14 amino acids. CDR1 SGHVS and CDR2 FNYEAQ come from the germline V gene.

In the case of this clonotype: Germline is not matched at one junction end, which may reflect a read error. The chain combines TRBV7-9 with TRBJ1-6, with TRBD1 as a possible D gene (6 bases). The germline CDR1 and CDR2 sequences are SEHNR and FQNEAQ (reference sequence). This CDR3 is 16 amino acids long. The CDR3 here is CASSPAGGLENSPLHF. The CDR3 nucleotides read TGCGCCAGCAGCCCGGCCGGGGGCCTGGAGAATTCACCCCTCCACTTT.

This clonotype was recorded many times. V usage is TRBV7-3 and J usage is TRBJ2-5; a weak D match, TRBD2 (5 bases). CDR3 length equals 14 residues. Germline CDR1 SGHTA, CDR2 FQGTGA. Trimming shortened V by 0 bases and J by 4 bases, and 9 bases separated the two germline ends. CDR3 amino acids: CASSLTDEGETQYF. The DNA for the CDR3 is TGTGCCAGCAGCTTAACAGACGAGGGAGAGACCCAGTACTTC.

This sequence joins TRBV6-1 and TRBJ1-2, with 7 bases identical to TRBD1. V lost 5 bases, J lost 5 bases, and 11 bases stayed unmatched. The germline V gene has CDR1 MNHNS and CDR2 SASEGT. The CDR3 loop spans 15 amino acids. For the CDR3, the DNA is TGTGCCAGCAGTCTCCACGGGACAGAGGCGTATGGCTACACCTTC. This codes for CASSLHGTEAYGYTF.

This clonotype was picked up a small number of times. This chain connects TRBV7-2 to TRBJ2-2; 8 bases map to TRBD2. Losses at the gene ends were 2 bases for V and 6 bases for J; bases not matched to a gene: 8. Looked up from germline, CDR1 is SGHTA and CDR2 is FQGNSA. The CDR3 loop spans 16 amino acids. CDR3 bases: TGTGCCAGCAGCTTACTCGGGAGGGCCCGAGCCGGGGAGCTGTTTTTT. Its protein product is CASSLLGRARAGELFF.

This clonotype was seen a handful of times. CDR3 residues: CASSLGTGHTGELFF. The DNA of the CDR3 is TGTGCCAGCAGCTTAGGGACAGGTCACACCGGGGAGCTGTTTTTT. V and J are TRBV7-2 and TRBJ2-2, with 7 nucleotides matching TRBD1. V was clipped by 1 base and J by 3 bases; unmatched bases: 2. The germline V gene encodes CDR1 SGHTA and CDR2 FQGNSA. The CDR3 is 15 amino acids.

This clonotype showed up just once. This chain uses TRBV19 with TRBJ1-1; D unresolved. Germline loops: CDR1 LNHDA, CDR2 SQIVND (reference sequence). Trimming took off 5 bases at V and 0 bases at J, with 13 bases between the two ends. CDR3 size: 15 residues. The CDR3 sequence: CASSLSQRMNTEAFF. CDR3 in DNA: TGTGCCAGTAGTCTATCACAGAGAATGAACACTGAAGCTTTCTTT.

This chain links TRBV6-1 with TRBJ1-5; TRBD1 matches 7 bases. The V gene's germline CDR1 is MNHNS and CDR2 SASEGT. J lost 1 base, V lost 6 bases, and 9 bases had no gene match. This CDR3 has 16 amino acids. The CDR3 bases are TGTGCCAGCAGCCGACAGGGTGGTATCAGCAATCAGCCCCAGCATTTT. Protein product: CASSRQGGISNQPQHF.

This clonotype was seen a handful of times. The chain links TRBV7-8 to TRBJ1-1; TRBD1 aligns across 8 bases. Germline-derived CDR1 and CDR2 are SGHVS and FQNEAQ. The V segment lost 5 bases and the J segment 3 bases; nucleotides outside the gene matches: 5. This CDR3 has 14 amino acids. The CDR3 reads CASSPQGVDTEAFF. The CDR3 DNA sequence: TGTGCCAGCAGCCCACAGGGGGTAGACACTGAAGCTTTCTTT.

This clonotype came up many times. The chain combines TRBV25-1 with TRBJ1-1; D is unclear. CDR3 size: 13 residues. The V gene's germline CDR1 is MGHDK and CDR2 SYGVNS. V was trimmed by 0 bases and J by 5 bases, leaving 7 bases between them. The CDR3 DNA reads TGTGCCAGCAGTGAATACCGGAGGACTGAAGCTTTCTTT. Encoded protein: CASSEYRRTEAFF.

The chain recombines TRBV2 with TRBJ1-6; 8 positions match TRBD1. From germline, CDR1 is SNHLY and CDR2 FYNNEI. V lost 3 bases and J lost 6; bases outside the gene matches: 10. CDR3 length: 17 amino acids. CDR3 bases: TGTGCCAGCAGTGAGGGCCAGGGGGCTCAACGTAATTCACCCCTCCACTTT. Protein sequence: CASSEGQGAQRNSPLHF.

In this sample, this clonotype turned up many times. The V gene is TRBV24-1, the J gene TRBJ1-2; D is unresolved. CDR1 and CDR2 (germline): KGHDR, SFDVKD. CDR3 length: 14 amino acids. Between the trimmed V and J ends, which lost 3 bases and 8 bases, there was a span of 15 bases. The CDR3 nucleotides read TGTGCCACCAGTGATCCGTCGAATCTGGACGGCTACACCTTC. This codes for CATSDPSNLDGYTF.

The J gene is TRBJ2-7, the V gene TRBV29-1, with D perhaps matching TRBD1 (5 bases). Germline values: CDR1 SQVTM, CDR2 ANQGSEA. V was shortened by 6 bases and J by 9 bases, with 15 bases between the two germline ends. This CDR3 is 11 amino acids long. The CDR3 DNA sequence: TGCAGCGTCAGGTGGGGCCATTCGCAGTACTTC. Amino acids: CSVRWGHSQYF.

The CDR3 region has the DNA TGTGCCAGTGTGGGACAGCAAGAGACCCAGTACTTC. As protein: CASVGQQETQYF. The chain employs TRBV6-1 and TRBJ2-5; 7 nucleotides match TRBD1. Trimming took 9 bases from V and 2 from J; bases not matched to a gene: 3. The CDR3 sequence is 12 residues long. The germline gives CDR1 MNHNS, CDR2 SASEGT.

Details on this clonotype: At one end, the junction sequence differs from germline, possibly due to a read error. The genes are TRBV6-1 and TRBJ1-5; possibly TRBD1 for D (6 bases). Germline lookup yields CDR1 MNHNS and CDR2 SASEGT. The CDR3 is 14 residues long. CDR3: CAISGQGRRQPQHF. CDR3 in DNA: TGTGCCATCAGTGGGCAGGGGCGGAGGCAGCCCCAGCATTTT.

This clonotype was observed at least ten times. The chain employs TRBV10-2 and TRBJ1-2; D may be TRBD1 (5 bases). The germline V gene encodes CDR1 WSHSY and CDR2 SAAADI. CDR3 length: 15 amino acids. V was pared by 3 bases and J by 6 bases, with 17 bases between. DNA for the CDR3: TGCGCCAGCAGTGAACGGCAGGGTCTGGTAGATGGCTACACCTTC. Translating gives CASSERQGLVDGYTF.

The chain recombines TRBV15 with TRBJ1-6, with D tentatively TRBD1 (6 bases). Per the germline V gene, CDR1 is LNHNV and CDR2 is YYDKDF (reference sequence). The CDR3 contains 11 residues. V lost 8 bases to trimming and J lost 10 bases, with 9 bases between them. CDR3 in DNA: TGTGCCACCCGGACAGAATCACCCCTCCACTTT. Its protein product is CATRTESPLHF.

The J gene is TRBJ2-6, the V gene TRBV6-1, with unresolved D. This CDR3 comprises 14 residues. The germline V gene has CDR1 MNHNS and CDR2 SASEGT. V lost 8 bases to trimming and J lost 4 bases, with 12 bases between them. The CDR3 sequence: CASRGVQGANVLTF. CDR3 DNA: TGTGCCAGCCGAGGCGTACAGGGGGCCAACGTCCTGACTTTC.

The CDR3 sequence is CASSIGTKSTYEQYF. The CDR3, as DNA: TGTGCCAGTAGTATAGGTACGAAATCTACCTACGAGCAGTACTTC. The chain recombines TRBV19 with TRBJ2-7; D gene uncertain. Germline V gene sequence: CDR1 LNHDA, CDR2 SQIVND (reference sequence). CDR3 size: 15 residues. The V gene lost 1 base and the J gene lost 2 bases, with 12 bases spanning the gap.